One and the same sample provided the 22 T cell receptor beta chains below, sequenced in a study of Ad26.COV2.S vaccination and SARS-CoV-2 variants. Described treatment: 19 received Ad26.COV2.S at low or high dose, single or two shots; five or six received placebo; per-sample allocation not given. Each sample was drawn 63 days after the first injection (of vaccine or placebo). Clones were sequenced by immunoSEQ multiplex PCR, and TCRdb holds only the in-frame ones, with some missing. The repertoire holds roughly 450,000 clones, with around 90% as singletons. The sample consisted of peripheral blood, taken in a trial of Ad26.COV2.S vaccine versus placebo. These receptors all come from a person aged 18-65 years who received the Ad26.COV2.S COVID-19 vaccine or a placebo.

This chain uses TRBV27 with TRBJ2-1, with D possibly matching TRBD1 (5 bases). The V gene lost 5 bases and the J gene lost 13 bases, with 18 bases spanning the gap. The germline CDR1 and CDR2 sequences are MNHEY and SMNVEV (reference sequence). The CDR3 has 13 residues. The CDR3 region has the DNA TGTGCCAGCAGTCCCTCGAGGCAGGGCGGCCAGTTCTTC. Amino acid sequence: CASSPSRQGGQFF.

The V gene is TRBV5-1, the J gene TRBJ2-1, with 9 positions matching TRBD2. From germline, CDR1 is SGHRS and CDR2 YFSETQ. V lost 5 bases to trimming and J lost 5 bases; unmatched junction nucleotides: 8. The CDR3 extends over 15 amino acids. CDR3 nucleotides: TGCGCCAGCAGTCGAGAAGCGGGAGGAGACAATGAGCAGTTCTTC. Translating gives CASSREAGGDNEQFF. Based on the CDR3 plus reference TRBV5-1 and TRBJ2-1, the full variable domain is KAGVTQTPRYLIKTRGQQVTLSCSPISGHRSVSWYQQTPGQGLQFLFEYFSETQRNKGNFPGRFSGRQFSNSRSEMNVSTLELGDSALYLCASSREAGGDNEQFFGPGTRLTVL.

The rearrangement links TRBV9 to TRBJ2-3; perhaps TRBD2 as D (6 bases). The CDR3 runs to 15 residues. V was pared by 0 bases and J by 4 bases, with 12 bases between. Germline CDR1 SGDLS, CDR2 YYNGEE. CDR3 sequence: CASSVVGGISDTQYF. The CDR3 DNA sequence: TGTGCCAGCAGCGTAGTCGGCGGGATCTCAGATACGCAGTATTTT.

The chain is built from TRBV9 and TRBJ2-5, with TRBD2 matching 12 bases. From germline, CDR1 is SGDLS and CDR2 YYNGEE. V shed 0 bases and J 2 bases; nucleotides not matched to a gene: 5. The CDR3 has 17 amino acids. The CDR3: CASSVDLAGGVQETQYF. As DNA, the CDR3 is TGTGCCAGCAGCGTAGATCTAGCGGGAGGGGTACAAGAGACCCAGTACTTC.

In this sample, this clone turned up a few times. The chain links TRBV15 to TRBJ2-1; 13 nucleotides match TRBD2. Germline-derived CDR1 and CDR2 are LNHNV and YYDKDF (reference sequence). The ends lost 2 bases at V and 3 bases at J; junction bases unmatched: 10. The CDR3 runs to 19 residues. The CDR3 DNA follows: TGTGCCACCAGCAGACCCGGACTAGCGGGAGTAATGTACTACAATGAGCAGTTCTTC. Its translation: CATSRPGLAGVMYYNEQFF.

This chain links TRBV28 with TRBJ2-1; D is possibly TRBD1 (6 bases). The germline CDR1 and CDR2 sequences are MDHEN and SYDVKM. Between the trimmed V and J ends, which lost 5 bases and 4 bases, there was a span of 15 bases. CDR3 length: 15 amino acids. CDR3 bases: TGTGCCAGCAGTCCATCGACAGGATTTTACAATGAGCAGTTCTTC. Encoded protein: CASSPSTGFYNEQFF. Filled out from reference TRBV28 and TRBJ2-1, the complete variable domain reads DVKVTQSSRYLVKRTGEKVFLECVQDMDHENMFWYRQDPGLGLRLIYFSYDVKMKEKGDIPEGYSVSREKKERFSLILESASTNQTSMYLCASSPSTGFYNEQFFGPGTRLTVL.

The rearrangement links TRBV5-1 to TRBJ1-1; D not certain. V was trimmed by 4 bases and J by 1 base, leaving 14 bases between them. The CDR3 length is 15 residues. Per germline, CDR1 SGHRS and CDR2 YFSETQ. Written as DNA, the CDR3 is TGCGCCAGCAGCCTTACCCCCCAGGAGAACACTGAAGCTTTCTTT. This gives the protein CASSLTPQENTEAFF.

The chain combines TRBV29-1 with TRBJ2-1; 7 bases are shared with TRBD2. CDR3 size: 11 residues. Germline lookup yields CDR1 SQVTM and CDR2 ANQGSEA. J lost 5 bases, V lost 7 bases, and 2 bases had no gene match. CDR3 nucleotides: TGCAGCGGGGGGAGGGACAATGAGCAGTTCTTC. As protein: CSGGRDNEQFF.

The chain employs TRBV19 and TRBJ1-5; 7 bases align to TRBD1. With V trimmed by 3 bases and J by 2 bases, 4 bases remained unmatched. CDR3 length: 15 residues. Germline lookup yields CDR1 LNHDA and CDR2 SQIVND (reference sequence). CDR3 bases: TGTGCCAGTAGTATGGCAACAGGGGGCAATCAGCCCCAGCATTTT. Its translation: CASSMATGGNQPQHF.

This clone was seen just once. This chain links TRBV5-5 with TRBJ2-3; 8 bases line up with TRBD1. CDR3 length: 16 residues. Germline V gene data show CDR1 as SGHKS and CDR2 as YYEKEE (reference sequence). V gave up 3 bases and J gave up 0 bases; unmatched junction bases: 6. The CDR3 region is CASSWTGTGSTDTQYF. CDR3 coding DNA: TGTGCCAGCAGCTGGACCGGGACAGGTAGCACAGATACGCAGTATTTT.

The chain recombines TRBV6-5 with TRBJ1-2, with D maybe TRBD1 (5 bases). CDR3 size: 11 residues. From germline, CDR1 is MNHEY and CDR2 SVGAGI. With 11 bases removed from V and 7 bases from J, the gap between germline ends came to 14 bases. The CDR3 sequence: CAVSQGAGYTF. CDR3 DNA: TGTGCCGTATCTCAGGGCGCTGGCTACACCTTC.

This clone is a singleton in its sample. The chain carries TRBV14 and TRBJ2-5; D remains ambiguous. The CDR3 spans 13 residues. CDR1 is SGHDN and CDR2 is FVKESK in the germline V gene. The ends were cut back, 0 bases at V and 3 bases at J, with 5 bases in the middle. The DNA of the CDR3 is TGTGCCAGCAGCCAAGAGTGGGAAGAGACCCAGTACTTC. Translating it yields CASSQEWEETQYF.

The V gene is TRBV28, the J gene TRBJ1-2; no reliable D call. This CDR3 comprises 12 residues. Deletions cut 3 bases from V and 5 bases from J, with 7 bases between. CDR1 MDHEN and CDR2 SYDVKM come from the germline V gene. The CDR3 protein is CASSFREYGYTF. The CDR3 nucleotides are TGTGCCAGCAGTTTTAGGGAGTATGGCTACACCTTC.

In DNA form, the CDR3 reads TGTGCCAGCAACGACGGAACCTATGGCTACACCTTC. Amino acid sequence: CASNDGTYGYTF. The chain couples TRBV6-5 to TRBJ1-2, with D unresolved. Germline V gene sequence: CDR1 MNHEY, CDR2 SVGAGI. This CDR3 contains 12 residues. V was clipped by 7 bases and J by 4 bases, with 10 bases between them.

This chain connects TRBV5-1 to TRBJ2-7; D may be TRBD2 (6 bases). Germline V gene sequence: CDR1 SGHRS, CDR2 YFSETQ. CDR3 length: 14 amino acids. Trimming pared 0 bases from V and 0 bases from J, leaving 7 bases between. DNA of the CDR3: TGCGCCAGCAGCTTGGCTAGCGTCTCCTACGAGCAGTACTTC. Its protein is CASSLASVSYEQYF.

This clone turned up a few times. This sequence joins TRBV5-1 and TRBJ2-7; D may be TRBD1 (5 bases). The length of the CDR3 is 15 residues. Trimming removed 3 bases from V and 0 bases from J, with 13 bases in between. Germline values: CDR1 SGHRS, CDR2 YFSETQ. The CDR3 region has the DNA TGCGCCAGCAGCTGGTGGGGCACGAGCTCCTACGAGCAGTACTTC. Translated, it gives CASSWWGTSSYEQYF. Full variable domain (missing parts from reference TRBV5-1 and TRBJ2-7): KAGVTQTPRYLIKTRGQQVTLSCSPISGHRSVSWYQQTPGQGLQFLFEYFSETQRNKGNFPGRFSGRQFSNSRSEMNVSTLELGDSALYLCASSWWGTSSYEQYFGPGTRLTVT.

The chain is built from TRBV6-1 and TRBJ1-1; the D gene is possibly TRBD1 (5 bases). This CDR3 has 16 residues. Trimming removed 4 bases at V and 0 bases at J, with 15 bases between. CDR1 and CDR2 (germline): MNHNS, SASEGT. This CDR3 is CASSAGTEFMNTEAFF. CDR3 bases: TGTGCCAGCAGTGCCGGGACTGAGTTTATGAACACTGAAGCTTTCTTT.

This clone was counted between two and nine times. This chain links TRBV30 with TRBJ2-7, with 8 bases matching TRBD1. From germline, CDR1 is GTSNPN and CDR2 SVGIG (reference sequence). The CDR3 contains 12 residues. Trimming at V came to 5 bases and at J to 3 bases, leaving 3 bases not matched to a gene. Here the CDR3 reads CAWDRGSYEQYF. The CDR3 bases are TGTGCCTGGGACAGGGGCAGCTACGAGCAGTACTTC.

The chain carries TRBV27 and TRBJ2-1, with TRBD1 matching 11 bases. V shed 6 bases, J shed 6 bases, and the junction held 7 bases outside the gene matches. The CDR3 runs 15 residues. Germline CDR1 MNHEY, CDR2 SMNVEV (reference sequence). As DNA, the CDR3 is TGTGCCAGCAGCTCCGGGACAGGGGGAGCCAATGAGCAGTTCTTC. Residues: CASSSGTGGANEQFF.

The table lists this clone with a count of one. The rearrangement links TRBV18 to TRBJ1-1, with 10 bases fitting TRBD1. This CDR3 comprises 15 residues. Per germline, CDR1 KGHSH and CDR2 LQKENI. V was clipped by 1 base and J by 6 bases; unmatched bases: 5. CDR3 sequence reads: CASSPRETGGAEAFF. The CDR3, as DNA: TGTGCCAGCTCACCACGGGAGACAGGGGGCGCTGAAGCTTTCTTT.

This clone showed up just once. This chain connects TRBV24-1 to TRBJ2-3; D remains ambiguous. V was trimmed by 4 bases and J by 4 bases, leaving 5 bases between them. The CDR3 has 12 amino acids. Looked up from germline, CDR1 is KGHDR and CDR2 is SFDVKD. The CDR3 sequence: CATSDYADTQYF. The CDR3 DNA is TGTGCCACCAGTGACTATGCAGATACGCAGTATTTT.

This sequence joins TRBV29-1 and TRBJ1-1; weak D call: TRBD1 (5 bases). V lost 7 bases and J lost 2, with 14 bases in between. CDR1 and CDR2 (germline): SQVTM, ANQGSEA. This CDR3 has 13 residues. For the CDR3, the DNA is TGCAGCGGTGGGGGGTCGATCAACACTGAAGCTTTCTTT. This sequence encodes CSGGGSINTEAFF.